This passage covers 21 T cell receptor beta chains from one sample sequenced in a study of T cell repertoires in cytomegalovirus infection. Their antigen targets remain unknown. TCRdb passed the reads through MiXCR, listing each CDR3 protein once. Of fewer than 1,000,000 distinct CDR3 sequences listed, less than 40% are singletons. Sequencing was performed on cultured CD8+ T cells from PBMCs, taken from culture after CMV antigen stimulation. These receptors all stem from a human donor in good health (CMV status not recorded). Some clones in this sample may be carry-over from other donors' samples.

V and J are TRBV10-3 and TRBJ2-2; TRBD1 is a possible D gene (5 bases). The CDR3 is 12 amino acids. V was clipped by 8 bases and J by 3 bases, with 7 bases between them. Germline CDR1 reads ENHRY; CDR2 reads SYGVKD. CDR3 protein: CAIRTHTGELFF. The CDR3 DNA follows: TGTGCCATCCGGACACACACCGGGGAGCTGTTTTTT.

There are many counts of this clonotype. This rearrangement joins TRBV7-2 to TRBJ2-7; TRBD2 matches 16 bases. The V gene end was trimmed by 4 bases and the J gene end by 3 bases; junction bases not matched to a gene: 18. The germline CDR1 and CDR2 sequences are SGHTA and FQGNSA. The CDR3 covers 21 residues. The CDR3 loop reads CASSSGLAGGRILAPLYEQYV. CDR3 sequence (DNA): TGTGCCAGCAGCTCGGGACTAGCGGGGGGGAGAATATTAGCACCGCTCTACGAGCAGTACGTC.

In its sample, this clonotype was seen a few times. The chain recombines TRBV20-1 with TRBJ2-1; unclear D gene. Germline V lookup: CDR1 DFQATT, CDR2 SNEGSKA (reference sequence). The CDR3 is made up of 13 amino acids. Trimming shortened V by 2 bases and J by 3 bases, and 8 bases separated the two germline ends. The DNA for the CDR3 is TGCAGTGCTAGACGTAGCAACTACAATGAGCAGTTCTTC. This translates into CSARRSNYNEQFF.

The sample holds one count of this clonotype. This may stem from a read error, because a much larger clone lies one nucleotide away. The CDR3 spells CAGSTPPGQGFTGELFF. The DNA for the CDR3 is TGTGCCGGCAGCACTCCCCCGGGACAGGGGTTCACCGGGGAGCTGTTTTTT. V usage is TRBV7-2 and J usage is TRBJ2-2; 10 bases are shared with TRBD1. The germline V gene encodes CDR1 SGHTA and CDR2 FQGNSA. CDR3 length: 17 residues.

This chain joins TRBV29-1 and TRBJ2-7; 11 bases line up with TRBD2. In germline, CDR1 is SQVTM, CDR2 ANQGSEA. V gave up 2 bases and J gave up 1 base; unmatched junction bases: 4. This CDR3 spans 15 amino acids. This chain's CDR3 is CSVEQLAGGSYEQYF. CDR3 DNA sequence: TGCAGCGTTGAACAGCTAGCGGGGGGATCCTACGAGCAGTACTTC.

The chain recombines TRBV6-2 or TRBV6-3 with TRBJ2-6; D remains unclear. The germline V and J ends were trimmed by 7 bases and 0 bases, with 25 bases remaining between them. The CDR3 runs to 20 residues. Germline V gene data show CDR1 as MNHEY and CDR2 as SVGEGT. In nucleotides, the CDR3 is TGTGCCAGCACTCTTACCTCGAGTGGCACTTCCCGCTCTGGGGCCAACGTCCTGACTTTC. It is translated as CASTLTSSGTSRSGANVLTF.

The genes are TRBV7-6 and TRBJ1-2; D unclear. Germline V gene sequence: CDR1 SGHVS, CDR2 FNYEAQ. V dropped 1 base and J dropped 0 bases, with 9 bases sitting between them. The CDR3 totals 15 residues. The DNA of the CDR3 is TGTGCCAGCAGCTTAGATAGCGGAGCTAACTATGGCTACACCTTC. It translates to CASSLDSGANYGYTF. Looking up the rest from reference TRBV7-6 and TRBJ1-2 gives the full variable domain: GAGVSQSPRYKVTKRGQDVALRCDPISGHVSLYWYRQALGQGPEFLTYFNYEAQQDKSGLPNDRFSAERPEGSISTLTIQRTEQRDSAMYRCASSLDSGANYGYTFGSGTRLTVV.

This clonotype came up a few times. The chain joins TRBV4-2 to TRBJ1-1, with D hard to call. Germline assignment: CDR1 LGHNA and CDR2 YNFKEQ. V lost 1 base to trimming and J lost 7 bases, with 10 bases between them. The CDR3 consists of 13 residues. The CDR3 DNA follows: TGTGCCAGCAGCCAAGTCGAGCGGTTTGAAGCTTTCTTT. This sequence encodes CASSQVERFEAFF.

The chain employs TRBV11-2 and TRBJ2-3, with TRBD2 as a possible D gene (6 bases). This CDR3 has 16 residues. V lost 1 base to trimming and J lost 1 base, with 12 bases between them. CDR1 and CDR2 from the germline V gene are SGHAT and FQNNGV. The CDR3 region is CASSLGRVSGTDTQYF. In DNA, the CDR3 is TGTGCCAGCAGCTTAGGGAGGGTCTCCGGCACAGATACGCAGTATTTT.

The chain has TRBV27 and TRBJ2-5, with D maybe TRBD1 (5 bases). Germline V gene sequence: CDR1 MNHEY, CDR2 SMNVEV (reference sequence). Trimming stripped 4 bases from V and 2 bases from J, with 14 bases between. The CDR3 is 15 amino acids. The CDR3 is CASSSGIGVQETQYF. The CDR3, as DNA: TGTGCCAGCAGTTCCGGAATAGGGGTACAAGAGACCCAGTACTTC.

The chain combines TRBV6-5 with TRBJ1-6, with a weak D call TRBD1 (6 bases). Between the trimmed V and J ends, which lost 2 bases and 5 bases, there was a span of 13 bases. The CDR3 covers 16 residues. Germline V lookup: CDR1 MNHEY, CDR2 SVGAGI. CDR3: CASSYPRGPHNSPLHF. CDR3 DNA sequence: TGTGCCAGCAGTTACCCCCGGGGGCCGCATAATTCACCCCTCCACTTT.

This clonotype has a handful of counts. The chain recombines TRBV4-1 with TRBJ2-1; 9 positions match TRBD2. The CDR3 length is 15 residues. Germline trimming cut 5 bases from V and 5 bases from J; bases unmatched to any gene: 7. Germline lookup yields CDR1 MGHRA and CDR2 YSYEKL. The CDR3 DNA reads as TGCGCCAGCAGCGGGGCGGGGGGGCCTGACAATGAGCAGTTCTTC. Its translation is CASSGAGGPDNEQFF.

This chain links TRBV6-5 with TRBJ2-3; D may be TRBD1 or TRBD2 (5 bases each). V shed 2 bases and J shed 1 base, with 19 bases lying between them. The germline V gene has CDR1 MNHEY and CDR2 SVGAGI. The CDR3 contains 18 residues. Written as DNA, the CDR3 is TGTGCCAGCAGTTACGTAGGGACGCCCACTCCGGGCACAGATACGCAGTATTTT. Translation: CASSYVGTPTPGTDTQYF.

The genes are TRBV6-1 and TRBJ2-1; D may be TRBD1 or TRBD2 (6 bases each). The germline V and J ends were trimmed by 5 bases and 4 bases, with 15 bases remaining between them. The V gene's germline CDR1 is MNHNS and CDR2 SASEGT. The CDR3 runs to 15 residues. The CDR3 here is CASSRRGAGYNEQFF. CDR3 DNA: TGTGCCAGCAGTAGGAGGGGGGCTGGATACAATGAGCAGTTCTTC.

Ten or more counts support this clonotype. The CDR3 nucleotides are TGTGCCAGCAGCACCCTTGGAGGCACTTACAATGAGCAGTTCTTC. This codes for CASSTLGGTYNEQFF. The V gene is TRBV7-2, the J gene TRBJ2-1; D may be TRBD2 (5 bases). From germline, CDR1 is SGHTA and CDR2 FQGNSA. This CDR3 has 15 residues. V lost 5 bases and J 4 bases, leaving 15 bases between the germline ends.

The J gene is TRBJ2-7, the V gene TRBV20-1; the D gene is possibly TRBD2 (5 bases). This CDR3 is 15 amino acids long. CDR1 is DFQATT, CDR2 SNEGSKA, per germline (reference sequence). In DNA form, the CDR3 reads TGCAGTGATAGAGATCTTACAGCGACTATCTACGAGCAGTACGTC. It is translated as CSDRDLTATIYEQYV.

The J gene is TRBJ2-1, the V gene TRBV6-5, with D tentatively TRBD1 (5 bases). Germline V CDR1 and CDR2: MNHEY, SVGAGI. This CDR3 spans 16 amino acids. V gave up 0 bases and J gave up 4 bases, with 13 bases separating them. CDR3 protein: CASSYSKGLSYNEQFF. The CDR3 DNA is TGTGCCAGCAGTTACTCGAAGGGGCTATCATACAATGAGCAGTTCTTC.

J is TRBJ1-2 and V is TRBV12-3 or TRBV12-4; the D gene is possibly TRBD1 (6 bases). The CDR3 covers 14 residues. Trimming took 4 bases from V and 2 from J, leaving 11 bases between them. The CDR3 region has the DNA TGTGCCAGCAGTTCAAGGGGGAGGAACTATGGCTACACCTTC. Protein sequence: CASSSRGRNYGYTF.

V usage is TRBV2 and J usage is TRBJ2-3; D perhaps matches TRBD1 (6 bases). In germline, CDR1 is SNHLY, CDR2 FYNNEI. CDR3 length: 14 amino acids. Trimming removed 4 bases from V and 1 base from J, with 9 bases in between. The CDR3 region is CASSGTERTDTQYF. The CDR3 coding sequence is TGTGCCAGCAGTGGGACAGAACGCACAGATACGCAGTATTTT.

A note on this clonotype: An end of the junction differs from the germline gene, which may be a read error. V gene TRBV7-7 combines with J gene TRBJ1-1; D may be TRBD1 (5 bases). CDR1 is SSHAT and CDR2 is FNYEAQ in the germline V gene (reference sequence). This CDR3 has 13 amino acids. CDR3 residues: CASSARGLTEAFF. The CDR3 DNA reads as TGTGCTAGCAGCGCGCGGGGCCTTACTGAAGCTTTCTTT.

A note on this clonotype: A much larger clone differs by one base, so this may be a read error. V usage is TRBV27 and J usage is TRBJ1-1, with no clear D. V was trimmed by 5 bases and J by 1 base, leaving 8 bases between them. There are 13 residues in the CDR3. Germline values: CDR1 MNHEY, CDR2 SMNVEV (reference sequence). The CDR3 region is CASSPKGNTEAFF. In nucleotides, the CDR3 is TGTGCCAGCAGTCCCAAGGGGAACACTGAAGCTTTCTTT.